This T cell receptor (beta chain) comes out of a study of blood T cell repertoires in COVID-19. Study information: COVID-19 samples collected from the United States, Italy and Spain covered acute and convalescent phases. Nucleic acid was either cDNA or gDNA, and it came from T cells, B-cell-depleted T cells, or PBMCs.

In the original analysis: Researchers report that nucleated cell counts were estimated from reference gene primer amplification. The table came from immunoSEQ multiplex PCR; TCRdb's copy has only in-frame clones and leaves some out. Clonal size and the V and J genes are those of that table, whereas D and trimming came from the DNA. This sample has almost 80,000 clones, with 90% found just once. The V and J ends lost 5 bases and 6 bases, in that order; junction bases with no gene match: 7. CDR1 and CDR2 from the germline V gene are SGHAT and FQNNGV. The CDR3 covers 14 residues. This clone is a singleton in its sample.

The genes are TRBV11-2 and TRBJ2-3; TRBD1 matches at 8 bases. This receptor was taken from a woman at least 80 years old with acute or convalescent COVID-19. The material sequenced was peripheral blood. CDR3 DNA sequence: TGTGCCAGCAGCCGGGACAGGCTCCTCGATACGCAGTATTTT. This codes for CASSRDRLLDTQYF.